The 8 T cell receptor beta chains reported below all come from one sample, sequenced in a study of OX40 agonist ivuxolimab in advanced cancers. Library generation was performed with the immunoSEQ multiplex PCR assay. TCRdb limited this immuneACCESS table to in-frame rearrangements with V and J called. A share of clones is missing; checked studies link under half to unresolved V genes, and the rest is unexplained. The sample table lists approximately 55,000 clones, approximately 86% of them with a count of one. The ten largest clonotypes hold more than 15% of the sample. Sample: CD4+ or CD8+ T cells sorted from blood, taken in a trial of the OX40 agonist ivuxolimab. These TCRs come from an adult with an advanced solid tumor such as melanoma, head and neck, liver or kidney cancer.

This chain joins TRBV19 and TRBJ1-5; TRBD1 matches at 10 bases. The CDR3 length is 16 residues. Germline CDR1 is LNHDA and CDR2 is SQIVND (reference sequence). V lost 2 bases and J lost 5; bases outside the gene matches: 6. The DNA for the CDR3 is TGTGCCAGTAGTATACTCCAGACAGGGGGCTATCAGCCCCAGCATTTT. Protein product: CASSILQTGGYQPQHF.

This clone appeared a few times. J is TRBJ2-5 and V is TRBV23-1, with unresolved D. TRBV23-1 is placed among ORFs of uncertain function. There are 14 residues in the CDR3. V shed 7 bases and J shed 5 bases, with 17 bases lying between them. CDR3 nucleotide sequence: TGCGCCAGCAACCCCCCGAGGCTGAAGGAGACCCAGTACTTC. Amino acids: CASNPPRLKETQYF.

V is TRBV7-2 and J is TRBJ2-4, with D unclear. With 2 bases removed from V and 2 bases from J, the gap between germline ends came to 7 bases. The CDR3 runs to 14 residues. From germline, CDR1 is SGHTA and CDR2 FQGNSA. The CDR3 reads CASSLSLTKNIQYF. CDR3 nucleotides: TGTGCCAGCAGCTTATCGTTGACCAAAAACATTCAGTACTTC.

The rearrangement links TRBV29-1 to TRBJ1-1; D not resolved. Germline values: CDR1 SQVTM, CDR2 ANQGSEA. V was clipped by 0 bases and J by 1 base, with 6 bases between them. The CDR3 totals 13 residues. The chain's CDR3 is CSVEETPNTEAFF. The CDR3 DNA sequence: TGCAGCGTTGAAGAGACACCGAACACTGAAGCTTTCTTT.

This chain links TRBV2 with TRBJ2-1; the D is unclear. V was trimmed by 7 bases and J by 1 base, leaving 11 bases between them. The CDR3 is 14 amino acids. CDR1 SNHLY and CDR2 FYNNEI come from the germline V gene. CDR3 protein: CASKVWRSYNEQFF. The DNA of the CDR3 is TGTGCCAGCAAGGTTTGGCGGTCCTACAATGAGCAGTTCTTC.

The rearrangement joins TRBV28 to TRBJ1-5, with D hard to call. Trimming left V 8 bases short and J 7 bases short, with 18 bases between. Germline V gene lookup returns CDR1 MDHEN and CDR2 SYDVKM. This CDR3 comprises 14 residues. In DNA, the CDR3 is TGTGCCAGCGGACCAACACTAACTAACCAGCCCCAGCATTTT. It translates to CASGPTLTNQPQHF.

The rearrangement links TRBV28 to TRBJ1-1; D is unresolved. Trimming took off 5 bases at V and 0 bases at J, with 4 bases between the two ends. Germline V lookup: CDR1 MDHEN, CDR2 SYDVKM. This CDR3 is 12 amino acids long. CDR3 DNA: TGTGCCAGCAGTATCGTGAACACTGAAGCTTTCTTT. Translation gives CASSIVNTEAFF.

This chain links TRBV2 with TRBJ2-7, with a tentative D call TRBD2 (5 bases). The CDR3 is made up of 14 amino acids. Germline CDR1 is SNHLY and CDR2 is FYNNEI. V was clipped by 8 bases and J by 1 base, with 15 bases between them. The CDR3 DNA reads as TGTGCCAGCTCGGACTCCCGGCCGTCCTACGAGCAGTACTTC. Amino acids: CASSDSRPSYEQYF.